This TCR beta chain was profiled in a study of OX40 agonist ivuxolimab in advanced cancers. Context from the whole study: Ivuxolimab was a fully human IgG2 agonistic monoclonal antibody targeting the costimulatory receptor OX40 (CD134). Intravenous ivuxolimab was administered to patients every 2 weeks at six dose levels: 0.01, 0.1, 0.3, 1.5, 3 and 10 mg/kg. Among the roughly 52 dose-escalation patients, around 20 had hepatocellular carcinoma, 15 or so melanoma, 9 renal cell carcinoma and 9 head and neck cancer. The dose-escalation cohort was about 87% male with a mean age of approximately 60 years, ranging from roughly 23 to 85. Prior anti-PD-1, anti-PD-L1 or anti-CTLA-4 therapy was permitted, and roughly two fifths of dose-escalation patients had received checkpoint inhibitors. Partial responses occurred in three dose-escalation patients, of whom one had hepatocellular carcinoma and two had cutaneous melanoma. The point of sequencing TCRbeta in the periphery was to test whether ivuxolimab changed TCR sequence diversity and drove clonal T-cell expansion. The paper covers the monotherapy dose-escalation part of the phase I ivuxolimab trial, which included N ≈ 57 patients.

The trial excluded patients who had a history of autoimmune disease or were on systemic immunosuppression. Peripheral blood for TCR sequencing was drawn from every dose cohort at baseline, at cycle 4 day 1 and at cycle 7 day 1. Samples were obtained from an open-label, multicenter, first-in-human phase I dose-escalation trial of ivuxolimab. Adults with locally advanced or metastatic melanoma, renal cell carcinoma, hepatocellular carcinoma or head and neck squamous cell carcinoma were enrolled in the trial. Before TCR sequencing, CD4+ T cells and CD8+ T cells from peripheral blood were sorted into separate populations. For sequencing of the TCRbeta CDR3 region, genomic DNA was extracted from the sorted cells. TCRbeta CDR3 regions were sequenced using the immunoSEQ Assay. TCRdb retrieved this table from immuneACCESS and kept in-frame rearrangements only. Not all clones are present; in checked studies, unresolved V genes account for under half, and no reason is known for the remainder. Across this sample there are some 100,000 clones, with under 90% seen only once. Roughly 1.1% of the sample is taken by the ten largest.

Measured from the cysteine to the phenylalanine, the CDR3 is 16 residues long. The only DNA kept is the CDR3, 48 bases in frame from the first base. CDR1 and CDR2, looked up from the germline V gene, are SGHRS and YFSETQ. Unmatched junction bases come to 13, with V trimmed by 2 bases and J by 5 bases. Overall study outcomes, separate from this receptor: Partial responders in the 0.1-3.0 mg/kg groups had among the lowest normalized peripheral clonal expansion, especially among CD8+ T cells. Low levels of normalized T-cell clonal expansion were also seen in some patients who did not respond. Which antigens the clonally expanded peripheral T cells were specific for was not determined. At doses of 0.1 to 3.0 mg/kg, clonal expansion of both CD4+ and CD8+ blood T cells was observed from baseline to week 6. After ivuxolimab, expanded clones were on average more numerous among CD8+ T cells than among CD4+ T cells.

In this sample, this clone turned up once. The antigen it recognizes is unknown. The record has no base qualities; no much larger clone is one base away. The chain is made from TRBV5-1 and TRBJ2-7, with 7 bases in between that match TRBD2. Source: CD4+ or CD8+ T cells sorted from blood, taken in a trial of the OX40 agonist ivuxolimab. The sequence came from an adult with an advanced solid tumor such as melanoma, head and neck, liver or kidney cancer. The CDR3 protein: CASSFLAGTISDEQYF. In nucleotides, the sequence is TGCGCCAGCAGCTTTTTAGCAGGGACTATTTCAGACGAGCAGTACTTC.